This TCR beta chain was sequenced during a study of blood T cell repertoires in COVID-19. Study details: PBMCs, B-cell-depleted T cells, or T cells were the source of the cDNA or gDNA that made up the material.

Per germline, CDR1 WNHNN and CDR2 SYGVQD (reference sequence). J gave up 1 base and V 0 bases, and 4 bases lay outside the gene matches. CDR3 length equals 16 residues. Per the original data handling: Quantification of nucleated cells was approximated via reference gene primer amplification. Generated by immunoSEQ multiplex PCR, the TCRdb table keeps only in-frame clones and is missing some. D and trimming come from the DNA, and the V and J calls and clone size come from that table. The sample gives about 140,000 clones, about four fifths of which show up once; over 7.5% is in the top ten. Only a few counts were recorded for this clone.

This sequence originates from a woman aged 80 or over in a cohort sampled during active or convalescent COVID-19. The chain uses TRBV10-1 and TRBJ1-2, with TRBD1 matching 8 bases. Sequenced sample: peripheral blood. The CDR3 here is CASSESTGTGNYGYTF. Here the CDR3 DNA reads TGCGCCAGCAGTGAGTCGACAGGGACAGGTAACTATGGCTACACCTTC.